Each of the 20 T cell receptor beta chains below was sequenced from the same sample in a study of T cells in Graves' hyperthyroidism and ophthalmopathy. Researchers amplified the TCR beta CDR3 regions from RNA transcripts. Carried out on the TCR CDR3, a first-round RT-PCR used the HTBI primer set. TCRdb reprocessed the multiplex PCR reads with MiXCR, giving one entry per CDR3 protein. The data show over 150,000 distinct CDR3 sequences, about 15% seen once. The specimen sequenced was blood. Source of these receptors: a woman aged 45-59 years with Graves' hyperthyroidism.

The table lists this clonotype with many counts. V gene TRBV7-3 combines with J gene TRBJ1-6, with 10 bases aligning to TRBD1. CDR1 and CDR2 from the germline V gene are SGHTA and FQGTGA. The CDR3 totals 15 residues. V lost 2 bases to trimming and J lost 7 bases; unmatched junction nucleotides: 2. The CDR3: CASSLGTGDNSPLHF. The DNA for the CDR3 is TGTGCCAGCAGCTTAGGGACAGGGGACAATTCACCCCTCCACTTT.

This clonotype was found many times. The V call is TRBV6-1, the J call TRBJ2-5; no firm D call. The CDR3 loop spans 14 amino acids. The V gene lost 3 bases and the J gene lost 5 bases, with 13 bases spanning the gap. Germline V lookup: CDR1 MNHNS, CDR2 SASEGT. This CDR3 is CASSELSTGETQYF. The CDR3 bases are TGTGCCAGCAGTGAGCTGTCAACTGGGGAGACCCAGTACTTC.

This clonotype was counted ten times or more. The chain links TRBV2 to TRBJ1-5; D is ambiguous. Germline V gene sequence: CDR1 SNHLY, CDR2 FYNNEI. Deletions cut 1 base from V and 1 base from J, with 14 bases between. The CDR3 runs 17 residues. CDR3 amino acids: CASSEVMGSGSNQPQHF. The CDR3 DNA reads TGTGCCAGCAGTGAAGTAATGGGGTCGGGGAGCAATCAGCCCCAGCATTTT.

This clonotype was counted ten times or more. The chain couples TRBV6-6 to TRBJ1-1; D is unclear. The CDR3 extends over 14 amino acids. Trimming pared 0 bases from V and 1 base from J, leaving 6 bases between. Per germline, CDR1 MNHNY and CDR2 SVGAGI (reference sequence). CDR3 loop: CASSYSKKNTEAFF. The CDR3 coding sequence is TGTGCCAGCAGTTACTCTAAGAAGAACACTGAAGCTTTCTTT.

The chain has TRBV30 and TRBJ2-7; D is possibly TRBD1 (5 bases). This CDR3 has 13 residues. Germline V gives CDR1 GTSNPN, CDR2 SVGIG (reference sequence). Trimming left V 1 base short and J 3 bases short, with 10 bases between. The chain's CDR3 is CAWSETDDYEQYF. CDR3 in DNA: TGTGCCTGGAGTGAGACAGATGACTACGAGCAGTACTTC. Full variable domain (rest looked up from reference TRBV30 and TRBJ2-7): SQTIHQWPATLVQPVGSPLSLECTVEGTSNPNLYWYRQAAGRGLQLLFYSVGIGQISSEVPQNLSASRPQDRQFILSSKKLLLSDSGFYLCAWSETDDYEQYFGPGTRLTVT.

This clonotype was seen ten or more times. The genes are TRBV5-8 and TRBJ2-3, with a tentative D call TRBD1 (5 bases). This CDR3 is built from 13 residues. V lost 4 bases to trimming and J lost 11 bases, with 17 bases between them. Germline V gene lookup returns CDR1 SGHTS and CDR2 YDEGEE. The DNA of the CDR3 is TGTGCCAGCAGCGTATCAGGGCGGAGTGAGCAGTATTTT. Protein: CASSVSGRSEQYF.

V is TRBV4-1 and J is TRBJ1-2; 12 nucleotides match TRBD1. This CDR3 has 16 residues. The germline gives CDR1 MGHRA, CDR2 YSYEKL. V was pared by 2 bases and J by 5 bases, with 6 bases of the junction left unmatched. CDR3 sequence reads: CASSQRGQGATYGYTF. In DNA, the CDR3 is TGCGCCAGCAGCCAAAGGGGACAGGGGGCCACATATGGCTACACCTTC.

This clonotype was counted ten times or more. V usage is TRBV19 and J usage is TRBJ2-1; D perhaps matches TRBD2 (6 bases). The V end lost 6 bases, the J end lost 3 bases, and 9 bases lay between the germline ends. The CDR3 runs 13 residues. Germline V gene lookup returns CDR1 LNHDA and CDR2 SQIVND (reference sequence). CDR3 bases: TGTGCCAGTAGCGAGGAGGGCTACAATGAGCAGTTCTTC. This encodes CASSEEGYNEQFF.

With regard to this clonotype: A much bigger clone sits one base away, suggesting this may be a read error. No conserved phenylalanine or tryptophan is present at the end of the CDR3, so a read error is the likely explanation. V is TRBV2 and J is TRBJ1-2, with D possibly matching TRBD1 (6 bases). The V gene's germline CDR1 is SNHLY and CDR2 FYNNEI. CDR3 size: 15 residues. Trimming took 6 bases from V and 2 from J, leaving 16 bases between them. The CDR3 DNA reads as TGTGCCAGCAGGAAAGGAGGACAGATCAACTATGGCTACACCTCC. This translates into CASRKGGQINYGYTS.

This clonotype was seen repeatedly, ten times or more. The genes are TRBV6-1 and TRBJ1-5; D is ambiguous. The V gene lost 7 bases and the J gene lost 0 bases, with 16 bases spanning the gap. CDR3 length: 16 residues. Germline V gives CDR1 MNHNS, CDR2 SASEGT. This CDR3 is CASNSVRVYSNQPQHF. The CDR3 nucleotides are TGTGCCAGCAACTCGGTGCGCGTATATAGCAATCAGCCCCAGCATTTT.

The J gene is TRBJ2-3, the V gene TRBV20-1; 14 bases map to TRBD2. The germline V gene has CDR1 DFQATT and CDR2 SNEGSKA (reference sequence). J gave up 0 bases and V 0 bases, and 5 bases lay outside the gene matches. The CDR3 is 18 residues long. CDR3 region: CSARDWGLAGDSTDTQYF. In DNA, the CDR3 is TGCAGTGCTAGAGATTGGGGACTAGCGGGGGACAGCACAGATACGCAGTATTTT.

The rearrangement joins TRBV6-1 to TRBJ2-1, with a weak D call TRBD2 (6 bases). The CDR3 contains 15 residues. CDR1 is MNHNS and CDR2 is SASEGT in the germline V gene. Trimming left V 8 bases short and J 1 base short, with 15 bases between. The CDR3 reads CASGDGRGSYNEQFF. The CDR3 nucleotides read TGTGCCAGCGGCGACGGGAGAGGGTCCTACAATGAGCAGTTCTTC.

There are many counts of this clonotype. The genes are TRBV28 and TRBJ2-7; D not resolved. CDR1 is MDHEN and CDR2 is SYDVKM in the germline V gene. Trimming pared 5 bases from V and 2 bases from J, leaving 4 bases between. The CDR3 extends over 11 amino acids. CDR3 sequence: CASSTPYEQYF. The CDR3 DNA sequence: TGTGCCAGCAGTACCCCCTACGAGCAGTACTTC.

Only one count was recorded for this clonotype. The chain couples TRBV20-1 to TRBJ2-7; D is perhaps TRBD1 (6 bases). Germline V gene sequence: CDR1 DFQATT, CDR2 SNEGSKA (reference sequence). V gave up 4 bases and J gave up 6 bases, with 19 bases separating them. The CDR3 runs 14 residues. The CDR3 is CSATPGHAPLEQYF. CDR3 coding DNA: TGCAGTGCTACTCCGGGACACGCTCCTCTCGAGCAGTACTTC.

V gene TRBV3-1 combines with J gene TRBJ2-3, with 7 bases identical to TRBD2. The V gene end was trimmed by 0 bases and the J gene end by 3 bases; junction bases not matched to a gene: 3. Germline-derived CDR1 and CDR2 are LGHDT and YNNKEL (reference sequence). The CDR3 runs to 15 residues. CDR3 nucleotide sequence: TGTGCCAGCAGCCAAGAAGCGGGGCCGACAGATACGCAGTATTTT. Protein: CASSQEAGPTDTQYF.

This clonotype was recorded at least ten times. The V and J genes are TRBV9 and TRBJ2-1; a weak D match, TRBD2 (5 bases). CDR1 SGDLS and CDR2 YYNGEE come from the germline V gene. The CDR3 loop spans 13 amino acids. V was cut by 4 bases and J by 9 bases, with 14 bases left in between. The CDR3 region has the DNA TGTGCCAGCAGCCCAAGCTCCCGGGGTGAGCAGTTCTTC. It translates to CASSPSSRGEQFF.

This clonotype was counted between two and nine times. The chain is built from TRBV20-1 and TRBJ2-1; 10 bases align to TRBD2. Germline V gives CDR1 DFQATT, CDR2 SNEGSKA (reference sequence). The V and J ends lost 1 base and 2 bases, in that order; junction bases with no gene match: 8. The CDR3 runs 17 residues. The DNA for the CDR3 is TGCAGTGCTAGAGCCGAAGGAGCGGGGGGGACCTACAATGAGCAGTTCTTC. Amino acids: CSARAEGAGGTYNEQFF.

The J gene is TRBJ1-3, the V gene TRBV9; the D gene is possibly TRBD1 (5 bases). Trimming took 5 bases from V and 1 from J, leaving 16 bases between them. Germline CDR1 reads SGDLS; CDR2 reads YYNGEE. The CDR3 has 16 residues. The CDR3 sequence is CASSSSGTLSGNTIYF. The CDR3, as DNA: TGTGCCAGCAGTTCCTCCGGGACCTTGTCTGGAAACACCATATATTTT.

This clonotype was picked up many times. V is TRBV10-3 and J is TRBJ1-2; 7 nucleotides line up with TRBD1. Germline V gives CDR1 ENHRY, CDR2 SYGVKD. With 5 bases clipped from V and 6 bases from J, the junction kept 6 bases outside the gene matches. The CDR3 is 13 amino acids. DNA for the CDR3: TGTGCCATCAGTCGACAGGGCGATAATGGCTACACCTTC. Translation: CAISRQGDNGYTF.

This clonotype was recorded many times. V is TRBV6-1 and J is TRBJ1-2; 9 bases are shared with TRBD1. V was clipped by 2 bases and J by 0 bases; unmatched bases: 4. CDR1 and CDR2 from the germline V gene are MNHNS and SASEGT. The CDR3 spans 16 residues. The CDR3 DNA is TGTGCCAGCAGTGAATCCGGGACAGGGTCTAACTATGGCTACACCTTC. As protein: CASSESGTGSNYGYTF.